These 8 T cell receptor beta chains were all obtained from the same sample, sequenced in a study of kidney transplant recipient with SARS-CoV-2 infection. From the reads, TCRdb called clonotypes with MiXCR, one entry per CDR3 protein. The sample holds approximately 240,000 distinct CDR3 sequences, about 30% seen once. Sequencing used a blood sample, obtained at baseline and on roughly day 120 from a kidney transplant recipient. Source of these receptors: a male patient between 25 and 40 years old who had COVID-19 and was a kidney transplant recipient. Part of the T cell pool may stem from the graft donor.

As to this clonotype: This is likely an artifact of a read error, given a far larger clone one base away. The V gene is TRBV28, the J gene TRBJ2-1, with 8 bases matching TRBD2. The last part of the DNA fits TRBJ2-7 better; the J call may be wrong. Looked up from germline, CDR1 is MDHEN and CDR2 is SYDVKM. CDR3 length equals 15 residues. For the CDR3, the DNA is TGTGCCAGCAGTTTATGGAATAGCGGGACCCACGAGCAGTACTTC. Translating gives CASSLWNSGTHEQYF.

With respect to this clonotype: A much larger clone sits a single nucleotide away, making a read error possible. The chain recombines TRBV2 with TRBJ2-2, with D tentatively TRBD2 (7 bases). The CDR3 is 15 residues long. Germline assignment: CDR1 SNHLY and CDR2 FYNNEI. In nucleotides, the CDR3 is TGTGCCTCCCGGGGGGCGAGTTTGAACACCGAGGAGCTGTTTTTT. Translating it yields CASRGASLNTEELFF. The entire variable domain, with the rest obtained from reference TRBV2 and TRBJ2-2, is as follows: EPEVTQTPSHQVTQMGQEVILRCVPISNHLYFYWYRQILGQKVEFLVSFYNNEISEKSEIFDDQFSVERPDGSNFTLKIRSTKLEDSAMYFCASRGASLNTEELFFGEGSRLTVL.

A note on this clonotype: Given a much more abundant clone one base away, this may be a read error. The chain carries TRBV18 and TRBJ1-1; D gene ambiguous. The CDR3 consists of 12 residues. CDR1 KGHSH and CDR2 LQKENI come from the germline V gene. CDR3 nucleotide sequence: TGTACCAGCTCACGAGGGAACACTGAAGCTTTCTTT. Protein: CTSSRGNTEAFF. The full variable domain, in which reference TRBV18 and TRBJ1-1 provide the parts outside the CDR3, is NAGVMQNPRHLVRRRGQEARLRCSPMKGHSHVYWYRQLPEEGLKFMVYLQKENIIDESGMPKERFSAEFPKEGPSILRIQQVVRGDSAAYFCTSSRGNTEAFFGQGTRLTVV.

On this clonotype: Relative to the germline gene, one junction end is altered; a read error may explain this. The chain recombines TRBV7-9 with TRBJ2-3; D is unclear. The germline gives CDR1 SEHNR, CDR2 FQNEAQ (reference sequence). The CDR3 has 13 amino acids. The CDR3 region is CTSSPRPADTQYF. Written as DNA, the CDR3 is TGTACCAGCAGCCCACGGCCCGCGGATACGCAGTATTTT.

This clonotype was detected ten times or more. The chain joins TRBV7-9 to TRBJ2-5; the D is unclear. The CDR3 sequence is 11 residues long. V was trimmed by 4 bases and J by 5 bases, leaving 5 bases between them. The germline V gene has CDR1 SEHNR and CDR2 FQNEAQ (reference sequence). CDR3 sequence: CASSSRETQYF. The CDR3 DNA reads TGTGCCAGCAGCTCCAGGGAGACCCAGTACTTC. Full variable domain (rest looked up from reference TRBV7-9 and TRBJ2-5): DTGVSQNPRHKITKRGQNVTFRCDPISEHNRLYWYRQTLGQGPEFLTYFQNEAQLEKSRLLSDRFSAERPKGSFSTLEIQRTEQGDSAMYLCASSSRETQYFGPGTRLLVL.

This clonotype was found a few times. The rearrangement joins TRBV30 to TRBJ1-2, with no clear D. The CDR3 runs 16 residues. CDR1 and CDR2 (germline): GTSNPN, SVGIG (reference sequence). The V gene lost 5 bases and the J gene lost 4 bases, with 23 bases spanning the gap. The CDR3 loop reads CAWHYERYRKTYGYTF. In DNA form, the CDR3 reads TGTGCCTGGCACTACGAGCGTTATAGAAAGACCTATGGCTACACCTTC.

In regard to this clonotype: A much larger clone sits a single nucleotide away, making a read error possible. This rearrangement joins TRBV6-2 or TRBV6-3 to TRBJ1-1; D might be TRBD1 (6 bases). The V end was cut by 10 bases, the J end by 1 base, with 22 bases between. This CDR3 has 16 amino acids. The germline V gene has CDR1 MNHEY and CDR2 SVGEGT. CDR3 DNA: TGTGCCACCTCCAGGATTGTTAGGGGGGCGAACACTGAAGCTTTCTTT. Its protein product is CATSRIVRGANTEAFF.

The rearrangement links TRBV7-8 to TRBJ2-7; weak D call: TRBD2 (6 bases). The CDR3 runs 13 residues. V dropped 4 bases and J dropped 5 bases, with 12 bases sitting between them. Looked up from germline, CDR1 is SGHVS and CDR2 is FQNEAQ. Here the CDR3 reads CASSSGRPDEQYV. The CDR3 DNA sequence: TGTGCCAGCAGCTCTGGGAGGCCCGACGAGCAGTACGTC.